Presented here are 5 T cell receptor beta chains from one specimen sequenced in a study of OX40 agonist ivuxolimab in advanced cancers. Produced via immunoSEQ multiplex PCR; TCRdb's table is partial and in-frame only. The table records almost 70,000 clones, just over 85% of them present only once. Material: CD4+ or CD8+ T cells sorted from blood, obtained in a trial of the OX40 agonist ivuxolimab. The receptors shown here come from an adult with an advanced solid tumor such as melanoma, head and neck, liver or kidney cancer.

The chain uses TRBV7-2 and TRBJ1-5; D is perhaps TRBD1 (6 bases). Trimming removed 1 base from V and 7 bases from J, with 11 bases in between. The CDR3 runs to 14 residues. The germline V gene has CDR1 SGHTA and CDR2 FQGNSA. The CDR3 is CASSLEQGRQPQHF. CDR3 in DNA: TGTGCCAGCAGCTTAGAACAGGGAAGGCAGCCCCAGCATTTT.

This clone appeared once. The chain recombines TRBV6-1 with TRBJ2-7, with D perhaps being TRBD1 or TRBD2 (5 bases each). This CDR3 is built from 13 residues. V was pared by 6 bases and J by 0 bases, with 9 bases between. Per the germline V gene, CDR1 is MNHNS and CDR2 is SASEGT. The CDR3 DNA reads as TGTGCCAGCAGGGGGACGGCCTCCTACGAGCAGTACTTC. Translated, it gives CASRGTASYEQYF.

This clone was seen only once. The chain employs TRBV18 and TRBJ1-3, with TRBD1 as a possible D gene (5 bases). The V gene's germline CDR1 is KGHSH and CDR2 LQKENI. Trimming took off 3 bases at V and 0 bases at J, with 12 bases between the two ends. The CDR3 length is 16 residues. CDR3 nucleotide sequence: TGTGCCAGCTCACCCCGGGACGGAGACTCTGGAAACACCATATATTTT. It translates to CASSPRDGDSGNTIYF.

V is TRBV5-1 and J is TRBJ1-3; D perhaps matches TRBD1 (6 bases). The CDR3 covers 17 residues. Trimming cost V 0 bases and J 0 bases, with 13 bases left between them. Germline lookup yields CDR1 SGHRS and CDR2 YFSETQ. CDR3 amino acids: CASSLDAGGHSGNTIYF. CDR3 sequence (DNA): TGCGCCAGCAGCTTGGATGCGGGGGGCCACTCTGGAAACACCATATATTTT.

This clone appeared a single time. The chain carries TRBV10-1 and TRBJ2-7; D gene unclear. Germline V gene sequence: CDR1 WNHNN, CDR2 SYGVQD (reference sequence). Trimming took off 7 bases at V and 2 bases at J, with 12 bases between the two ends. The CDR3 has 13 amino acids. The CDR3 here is CASIPRFPYEQYF. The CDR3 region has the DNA TGCGCCAGCATCCCTCGTTTCCCCTACGAGCAGTACTTC.